This TCR beta chain was sequenced during a study of molecular identifiers for immune sequencing clone quantification. Germline V gene data show CDR1 as SGHTA and CDR2 as FQGNSA. The CDR3 is made up of 13 amino acids. Using its own MiXCR run on the PCR reads, TCRdb lists one record per CDR3 protein. Of approximately 54,000 distinct CDR3 sequences detected, 20% to 25% appear once; the ten largest clones hold around 2%. Worth noting for this clonotype: A much larger clone sits a single nucleotide away, making a read error possible.

The gene calls are TRBV7-2 and TRBJ2-1; D uncertain. Sequenced input: naive CD8+ T cells from blood, with Jurkat cell RNA spiked in. Subset indicated: FACS-sorted CD8+CD4-CCR7+CD45RA+ naive T cells. This TCR was sampled from a human donor in good health. Some libraries in this study had Jurkat cell RNA spiked in. This CDR3 is CASSLRGWNEQLF. For the CDR3, the DNA is TGTGCCAGCAGTCTCAGAGGATGGAATGAGCAGTTATTC. Variable domain in full (rest from reference TRBV7-2 and TRBJ2-1): GAGVSQSPSNKVTEKGKDVELRCDPISGHTALYWYRQSLGQGLEFLIYFQGNSAPDKSGLPSDRFSAERTGGSVSTLTIQRTQQEDSAVYLCASSLRGWNEQLFGPGTRLTVL.